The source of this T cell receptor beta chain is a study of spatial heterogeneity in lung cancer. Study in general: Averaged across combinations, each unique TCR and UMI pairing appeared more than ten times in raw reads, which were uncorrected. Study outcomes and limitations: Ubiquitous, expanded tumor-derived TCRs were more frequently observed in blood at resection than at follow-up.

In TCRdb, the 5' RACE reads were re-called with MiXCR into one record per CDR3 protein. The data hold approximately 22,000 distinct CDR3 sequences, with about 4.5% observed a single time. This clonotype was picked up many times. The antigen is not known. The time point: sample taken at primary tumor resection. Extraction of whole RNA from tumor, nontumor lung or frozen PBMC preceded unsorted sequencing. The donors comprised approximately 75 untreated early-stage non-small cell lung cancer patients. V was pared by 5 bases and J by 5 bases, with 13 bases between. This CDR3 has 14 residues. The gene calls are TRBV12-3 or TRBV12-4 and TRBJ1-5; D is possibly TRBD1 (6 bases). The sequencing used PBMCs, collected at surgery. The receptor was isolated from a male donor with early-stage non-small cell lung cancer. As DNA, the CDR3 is TGTGCCAGCAGTCGGTGGGGGCCAGATCAGCCCCAGCATTTT. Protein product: CASSRWGPDQPQHF.